The 12 T cell receptor beta chains below were found in one sample sequenced in a study of shared clonotypes between healthy human individuals. The assay was immunoSEQ multiplex PCR, and TCRdb's table has in-frame clones only and misses some. The data contain around 1.9 million clones, over 85% of them singletons. As defined, naive CD8 cells were CD45RO-negative and positively selected for CCR7, with terminally differentiated effector memory CD45RA+ cells excluded. Sequencing used naive CD8+ T cells from PBMCs. These receptors all come from a young man in good health. Some clones in this sample may be carry-over from other donors' samples.

This rearrangement joins TRBV6-6 to TRBJ2-5; D gene uncertain. The V gene lost 0 bases and the J gene lost 5 bases, with 13 bases spanning the gap. This CDR3 is 15 amino acids long. Germline V gene lookup returns CDR1 MNHNY and CDR2 SVGAGI (reference sequence). In nucleotides, the CDR3 is TGTGCCAGCAGTTACTCGGATGCGCGCCGGGAGACCCAGTACTTC. It codes for CASSYSDARRETQYF.

CDR3 DNA sequence: TGTGCCAGCAGCGGGGGACTTACGCTAGCGGACGAGCAGTACTTC. It codes for CASSGGLTLADEQYF. The rearrangement uses TRBV5-4 and TRBJ2-7; 7 nucleotides line up with TRBD2. With 4 bases clipped from V and 5 bases from J, the junction kept 12 bases outside the gene matches. Germline values: CDR1 SGHNT, CDR2 YYREEE (reference sequence). CDR3 length: 15 amino acids.

The chain carries TRBV25-1 and TRBJ2-5; D is possibly TRBD1 (7 bases). The CDR3 loop spans 14 amino acids. Per the germline V gene, CDR1 is MGHDK and CDR2 is SYGVNS. Trimming took off 3 bases at V and 4 bases at J, with 12 bases between the two ends. CDR3 loop: CASSEEGAGETQYF. The CDR3 bases are TGTGCCAGCAGTGAGGAGGGGGCCGGAGAGACCCAGTACTTC.

About this clone itself: Other DNA sequences in this specimen translate into the identical CDR3. This chain joins TRBV7-9 and TRBJ1-3, with unresolved D. The ends were cut back, 5 bases at V and 5 bases at J, with 7 bases in the middle. This CDR3 spans 12 amino acids. The germline gives CDR1 SEHNR, CDR2 FQNEAQ (reference sequence). The CDR3 spells CASSPTRNTIYF. Here the CDR3 DNA reads TGTGCCAGCAGCCCCACCAGAAACACCATATATTTT.

The rearrangement joins TRBV27 to TRBJ2-7; tentative D call: TRBD1 (5 bases). Germline V gives CDR1 MNHEY, CDR2 SMNVEV (reference sequence). Trimming removed 3 bases from V and 2 bases from J, with 11 bases in between. This CDR3 has 14 residues. CDR3 in amino acids: CASSFMQGAYEQYF. CDR3 in DNA: TGTGCCAGCAGTTTTATGCAGGGCGCCTACGAGCAGTACTTC.

Concerning this clone: This specimen includes other DNA sequences encoding the same CDR3. The rearrangement joins TRBV9 to TRBJ2-7; 7 nucleotides agree with TRBD1. Germline CDR1 reads SGDLS; CDR2 reads YYNGEE. The CDR3 is 14 residues long. After removal of 0 bases from V and 2 bases from J, the junction contained 2 bases not matched to a gene. The CDR3 spells CASSVGTGTYEQYF. DNA of the CDR3: TGTGCCAGCAGCGTAGGGACAGGCACCTACGAGCAGTACTTC.

This clone showed up just a few times. This chain connects TRBV19 to TRBJ2-1, with 8 bases aligning to TRBD2. The germline gives CDR1 LNHDA, CDR2 SQIVND (reference sequence). The J segment lost 2 bases and the V segment lost 5 bases, leaving 8 bases of the junction unmatched. This CDR3 contains 16 residues. The CDR3 spells CASSGERENPYNEQFF. CDR3 nucleotide sequence: TGTGCCAGTAGTGGCGAGCGGGAGAACCCCTACAATGAGCAGTTCTTC.

J is TRBJ1-1 and V is TRBV27; no firm D call. The CDR3 runs 15 residues. The V end lost 0 bases, the J end lost 8 bases, and 16 bases lay between the germline ends. Looked up from germline, CDR1 is MNHEY and CDR2 is SMNVEV (reference sequence). The DNA for the CDR3 is TGTGCCAGCAGTTTATCCTCCGGTCTGACCCCCGAAGCTTTCTTT. This gives the protein CASSLSSGLTPEAFF.

The V call is TRBV13, the J call TRBJ2-3; 10 positions match TRBD2. CDR3 length: 15 amino acids. The J segment lost 6 bases and the V segment lost 2 bases, leaving 5 bases of the junction unmatched. Germline values: CDR1 PRHDT, CDR2 FYEKMQ (reference sequence). The CDR3 DNA is TGTGCCAGCAGCTTACTAGCGGGAGTCCCCGATACGCAGTATTTT. Protein product: CASSLLAGVPDTQYF.

The chain couples TRBV21-1 to TRBJ1-5; the DNA was not compared with TRBD1, the D call given in the table. TRBV21-1 counts as a pseudogene. This CDR3 is built from 15 residues. In nucleotides, the CDR3 is TGTGCCAGCAGCGGGGCGGGACAGATCAATCAGCCCCAGCATTTT. Its translation is CASSGAGQINQPQHF.

The chain combines TRBV7-3 with TRBJ2-2; D is unclear. The CDR3 is 13 amino acids. CDR1 SGHTA and CDR2 FQGTGA come from the germline V gene. V was clipped by 1 base and J by 5 bases, with 5 bases between them. CDR3 loop: CASSLIPTGELFF. CDR3 nucleotides: TGTGCCAGCAGCTTAATCCCGACCGGGGAGCTGTTTTTT.

The rearrangement joins TRBV6-5 to TRBJ1-2, with D possibly matching TRBD1 (5 bases). The V end was cut by 0 bases, the J end by 5 bases, with 10 bases between. CDR3 length: 14 amino acids. Germline assignment: CDR1 MNHEY and CDR2 SVGAGI. CDR3 residues: CASSYSETVYGYTF. For the CDR3, the DNA is TGTGCCAGCAGTTACTCCGAGACAGTGTATGGCTACACCTTC.